This T cell receptor beta chain was captured in a study of T cells in women clearing cervical HPV infection. Study at large: Cases: HPV16-related CIN3 or worse on histology, 2 invasive cancers. Study findings and constraints: T-cell numbers per sample were unknown and may explain richness differences. CIN3+ cases had significantly higher TCR richness than controls; evenness did not differ.

With regard to this clone: Its antigen is not known. The CDR3 end lies 3 residues beyond the end of the read and is filled in from the germline J gene.

Trimming took off 1 base at V and 1 base at J, with 7 bases between the two ends. The V gene's germline CDR1 is SGHAT and CDR2 FQNNGV. The CDR3 covers 14 residues. Profiled with immunoSEQ multiplex PCR; TCRdb holds only in-frame clones, not every one. This listing includes 30,000 or so clones. Sequencing input: blood buffy coat. The chain links TRBV11-2 to TRBJ2-5; D not resolved. The sequence was collected from a woman aged 18-70 years with a cervical HPV16 infection that either progressed to CIN3+ or cleared (not recorded which). Incomplete CDR3 DNA: TGTGCCAGCAGCTTAGGGTCTATCCAAGAGACC. This translates into CASSLGSIQET. The full CDR3 is CASSLGSIQETQYF.